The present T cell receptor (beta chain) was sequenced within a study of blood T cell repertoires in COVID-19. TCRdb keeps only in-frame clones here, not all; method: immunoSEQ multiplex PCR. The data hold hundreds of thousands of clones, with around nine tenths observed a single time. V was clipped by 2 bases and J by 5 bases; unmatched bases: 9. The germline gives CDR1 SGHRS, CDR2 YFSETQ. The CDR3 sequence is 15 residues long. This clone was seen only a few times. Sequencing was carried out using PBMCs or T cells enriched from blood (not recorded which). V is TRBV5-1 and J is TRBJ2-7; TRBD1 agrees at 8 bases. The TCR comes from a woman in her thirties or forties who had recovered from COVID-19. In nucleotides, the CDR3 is TGCGCCAGCAGCTTAGACAGGGGAAAGGGCGACGAGCAGTACTTC. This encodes CASSLDRGKGDEQYF.